These T cell receptor beta chains were read from a single sample in a study of molecular identifiers for immune sequencing clone quantification. Using its own MiXCR run on the PCR reads, TCRdb lists one record per CDR3 protein. The data contain around 460,000 distinct CDR3 sequences, about a quarter of them singletons. Sequencing input: naive CD8+ T cells from blood, with Jurkat cell RNA spiked in. These receptors all come from a human donor in good health. Some libraries in this study had Jurkat cell RNA spiked in. The CDR3 runs from the conserved cysteine through the conserved F or W. The D gene is left open where the match is weak. The listing skips clone size in some rows; elsewhere it reads once, few, many or a size class.

TRBJ1-4 . . TRBV29-1 CSVVPAAVEKLFF TGCAGCGTAGTCCCGGCGGCGGTTGAAAAACTGTTTTTT
TRBJ2-3 few . TRBV12-3/TRBV12-4 CASSPGSEEDTQYF TGTGCCAGCAGTCCCGGGAGTGAGGAGGATACGCAGTATTTT
TRBJ2-1 . . TRBV20-1 CSARVLPGQVSYNEQFF TGCAGTGCTAGAGTGTTACCAGGTCAAGTTTCCTACAATGAGCAGTTCTTC
TRBJ2-7 few TRBD1 TRBV7-6 CASSRDTGTAYEQYF TGTGCCAGCAGCCGTGACACAGGGACAGCCTACGAGCAGTACTTC
TRBJ2-2 . . TRBV7-9 CASRPTGTGELSF TGTGCCAGCAGGCCGACGGGAACCGGGGAGTTGTCTTTT
TRBJ2-3 many TRBD2 TRBV7-9 CAILGLAADTQYF TGTGCCATCCTAGGACTAGCGGCAGATACGCAGTATTTT
TRBJ1-3 few . TRBV15 CATSKSSGNTIYF TGTGCCACCAGCAAAAGCTCTGGAAACACCATATATTTT
TRBJ1-1 . . TRBV12-3/TRBV12-4 CASGLIGGRQAFF TGTGCCAGCGGATTAATTGGGGGGCGCCAAGCTTTCTTT
TRBJ2-3 few TRBD2 TRBV9 CASGRAGVTDTQYF TGTGCCAGCGGAAGGGCGGGAGTGACAGATACGCAGTATTTT
TRBJ2-1 few TRBD2 TRBV6-2/TRBV6-3 CASSRIGTSGLPNEQFF TGTGCCAGCAGCAGGATTGGGACTAGCGGGCTCCCCAATGAGCAGTTCTTC
TRBJ2-5 many . TRBV14 CASSQVGEIQETQYF TGTGCCAGCAGCCAAGTAGGCGAAATCCAAGAGACCCAGTACTTC
TRBJ1-3 . TRBD1 TRBV25-1 CASSEAGGSGNTIYF TGTGCCAGCAGTGAGGCAGGGGGGTCTGGAAACACCATATATTTT
TRBJ2-7 . . TRBV14 CASSEVPDSYYEQYF TGTGCCAGCAGCGAAGTTCCGGACAGTTACTACGAGCAGTACTTC
TRBJ2-7 . . TRBV10-3 CAISDTTDKQYF TGTGCCATCAGTGACACTACGGACAAGCAGTACTTC
TRBJ1-2 few . TRBV20-1 CSAPDNLRNYGYTF TGCAGTGCTCCGGACAACCTCCGAAACTATGGCTACACCTTC
TRBJ2-3 . . TRBV7-2 CASSLAVAVNTDTQYF TGTGCCAGCAGCTTAGCGGTGGCGGTCAACACAGATACGCAGTATTTT
TRBJ1-5 many . TRBV6-2/TRBV6-3 CASSYSWGDQPQHF TGTGCCAGCAGTTACTCGTGGGGGGATCAGCCCCAGCATTTT
TRBJ2-5 . TRBD2 TRBV5-1 CASSLVTGTSDDVVTRETQYF TGCGCCAGCAGCTTGGTAACCGGGACTAGCGATGACGTGGTGACAAGGGAGACCCAGTACTTC
TRBJ2-1 . TRBD2 TRBV24-1 CATSDLSGGLAGNEQFF TGTGCCACCAGTGATTTGTCTGGGGGACTAGCTGGAAATGAGCAGTTCTTC
TRBJ2-7 many TRBD1 TRBV7-9 CASRNNRGYEQYF TGTGCCAGCAGAAACAACAGGGGGTACGAGCAGTACTTC
TRBJ2-7 many . TRBV10-3 CAISEPSEGYEQYF TGTGCCATCAGTGAGCCCTCGGAGGGCTACGAGCAGTACTTC
TRBJ1-1 few . TRBV5-1 CASRRDGSTEAFF TGCGCCAGCCGCAGGGATGGGAGCACTGAAGCTTTCTTT
TRBJ1-5 . . TRBV6-2/TRBV6-3 CASSYPGISNQPQHF TGTGCCAGCAGTTACCCAGGGATTAGCAATCAGCCCCAGCATTTT